The 8 T cell receptor beta chains below were found in one sample sequenced in a study of regulatory T cells in long-lasting Graves disease. Time point of the sample: persistent/refractory GD, antithyroid drugs over 5 years with positive TRAb. PBMCs provided the RNA from which the TCR library was made. CDR3-region Arm-PCR and iRepertoire HTBI primers produced the TCR beta libraries. Using its own MiXCR run on the multiplex PCR reads, TCRdb lists one record per CDR3 protein. The sample records around 400,000 distinct CDR3 sequences, around a quarter being singletons. The sample consisted of peripheral blood mononuclear cells (PBMCs), taken when the disease was refractory, from a patient treated with antithyroid drugs. These receptors all come from a female donor with Graves disease.

This clonotype has just a few counts. V gene TRBV20-1 combines with J gene TRBJ2-6; D is unclear. The CDR3 consists of 15 residues. Germline lookup yields CDR1 DFQATT and CDR2 SNEGSKA (reference sequence). Trimming shortened V by 8 bases and J by 0 bases, and 14 bases separated the two germline ends. The CDR3 sequence: CSTGRIRSGANVLTF. The CDR3 region has the DNA TGCAGTACTGGCCGAATCCGCTCTGGGGCCAACGTCCTGACTTTC.

The table lists this clonotype with many counts. J is TRBJ2-5 and V is TRBV29-1; D gene uncertain. The germline V gene has CDR1 SQVTM and CDR2 ANQGSEA. The V and J ends lost 7 bases and 1 base respectively, with 10 bases between them. This CDR3 has 12 amino acids. CDR3 in DNA: TGCAGCGCCCGGAGAGCCCAAGAGACCCAGTACTTC. This encodes CSARRAQETQYF. Based on the CDR3 plus reference TRBV29-1 and TRBJ2-5, the full variable domain is SAVISQKPSRDICQRGTSLTIQCQVDSQVTMMFWYRQQPGQSLTLIATANQGSEATYESGFVIDKFPISRPNLTFSTLTVSNMSPEDSSIYLCSARRAQETQYFGPGTRLLVL.

This clonotype was counted many times. The rearrangement links TRBV12-3 or TRBV12-4 to TRBJ2-7; 8 bases match TRBD1. The CDR3 has 12 residues. Trimming removed 6 bases from V and 6 bases from J; junction bases left unmatched: 4. The CDR3 bases are TGTGCCAGCAGGGAACAGGGGGGCGAGCAGTACTTC. Its translation: CASREQGGEQYF.

The chain recombines TRBV7-9 with TRBJ2-7; TRBD1 matches 7 bases. Germline values: CDR1 SEHNR, CDR2 FQNEAQ (reference sequence). The CDR3 runs to 19 residues. V shed 5 bases, J shed 4 bases, and the junction held 23 bases outside the gene matches. The CDR3, as DNA: TGTGCCAGCAGCGATATCGGCCCCCTTGGGCAGGGGGTTTCATACGAGCAGTACTTC. It encodes CASSDIGPLGQGVSYEQYF.

The rearrangement uses TRBV19 and TRBJ1-2; D may be TRBD1 (5 bases). Trimming stripped 11 bases from V and 4 bases from J, with 17 bases between. The germline gives CDR1 LNHDA, CDR2 SQIVND (reference sequence). This CDR3 is 13 amino acids long. The chain's CDR3 is CAGWRDDVYGYTF. CDR3 coding DNA: TGTGCCGGTTGGCGGGACGACGTCTATGGCTACACCTTC. The full variable domain, rest sourced from reference TRBV19 and TRBJ1-2, is DGGITQSPKYLFRKEGQNVTLSCEQNLNHDAMYWYRQDPGQGLRLIYYSQIVNDFQKGDIAEGYSVSREKKESFPLTVTSAQKNPTAFYLCAGWRDDVYGYTFGSGTRLTVV.

In its sample, this clonotype was seen many times. The gene calls are TRBV2 and TRBJ1-2, with 7 bases that match TRBD1. This CDR3 is 14 amino acids long. With V trimmed by 6 bases and J by 5 bases, 9 bases remained unmatched. Germline assignment: CDR1 SNHLY and CDR2 FYNNEI. CDR3 coding DNA: TGTGCCAGCAGACGCCGGGACAGCACTTATGGCTACACCTTC. Protein sequence: CASRRRDSTYGYTF.

This clonotype came up many times. The chain couples TRBV6-1 to TRBJ2-7; D may correspond to TRBD1 or TRBD2 (5 bases each). Trimming removed 5 bases at V and 0 bases at J, with 11 bases between. This CDR3 has 14 residues. Germline V gene lookup returns CDR1 MNHNS and CDR2 SASEGT. The CDR3 protein is CASSQGGPSYEQYF. In DNA, the CDR3 is TGTGCCAGCAGTCAGGGCGGGCCCTCCTACGAGCAGTACTTC.

In its sample, this clonotype was seen many times. V gene TRBV7-3 combines with J gene TRBJ2-2; D unresolved. From germline, CDR1 is SGHTA and CDR2 FQGTGA. V was shortened by 6 bases and J by 5 bases, with 13 bases between the two germline ends. This CDR3 is 14 amino acids long. CDR3 sequence: CASRGLLGTGELFF. The CDR3 DNA reads TGTGCCAGCAGAGGTTTATTGGGGACCGGGGAGCTGTTTTTT. Full variable domain (rest looked up from reference TRBV7-3 and TRBJ2-2): GAGVSQTPSNKVTEKGKYVELRCDPISGHTALYWYRQSLGQGPEFLIYFQGTGAADDSGLPNDRFFAVRPEGSVSTLKIQRTERGDSAVYLCASRGLLGTGELFFGEGSRLTVL.